The sequence of this T cell receptor (beta chain) was determined in a study of graft-versus-host responses after intestinal transplantation listed by TCRdb under 2021. Describing the broader study: The transplants that recipients got were multivisceral, liver-intestinal, or isolated intestinal. A peak of at least 4% donor T cells among recipient peripheral blood mononuclear cells was the definition used for donor T cell macrochimerism. Graft-versus-host and host-versus-graft alloreactive T cell clones were tracked in the graft, circulation and bone marrow after intestinal transplantation using bulk TCR-beta CDR3 sequencing. Every recipient was given anti-thymocyte globulin induction, followed by around three years of maintenance tacrolimus and steroids. The cohort enrolled under 30 intestinal transplant recipients, one of whom was a retransplant, and a few patients without pretransplant specimens were excluded. Samples from three later patients were sequenced in-house on an Illumina MiSeq with MiXCR processing rather than by the commercial service. Alloreactive clones were identified by sequencing pre-transplant mixed lymphocyte reaction products and comparing them with unstimulated pre-transplant donor and recipient T cells. General findings and caveats noted by the study authors: GvH clones turned up in recipient bone marrow, with some appearing earlier in ileal mucosa or blood, a pattern consistent with an intestinal mucosal origin. The conclusions were limited by the relatively low number and heterogeneity of the intestinal transplant patients. In patients with donor T cell macrochimerism, the allografts had high GvH to HvG T cell clonal ratios. Early after transplant, declines in HvG clones were associated with peak levels of circulating GvH clones.

Library prep was done by the immunoSEQ multiplex PCR assay. For most patients, genomic DNA was isolated with the Qiagen DNeasy Blood and Tissue Kit and sent frozen to Adaptive Biotechnologies for TCR sequencing. For most patients, high-throughput TCR-beta CDR3 sequencing of genomic DNA was performed by Adaptive Biotechnologies. The published analysis was carried out like this. TCR sequencing data were retrieved from Adaptive's ImmunoSEQ software for some 17 patients, whereas a few other patients were processed with MiXCR and VDJtools. To correct CD4 versus CD8 sorting errors, any sequence found in both subsets at a frequency ratio below 5:1 was removed. CDR3 nucleotide sequences shared between donor and recipient were removed because their origin could not be assigned. At least 2-fold expansion over unstimulated cells and a minimum CFSE-low frequency of 0.002% (template counts) or 0.001% (read counts) were required for clones to be classified as alloreactive. A clone was considered mappable if detected in the sequenced pre-transplant spleen, lymph node, or MLR CFSE-low populations of the donor or recipient. The cumulative frequency of alloreactive clones was calculated as a percentage of all sequences, weighted by copy number. TCRdb took this table from immuneACCESS and kept in-frame rearrangements with V and J called. Such tables lack part of the clones; where checked against another copy, unresolved V genes explain under half of the gap, and the rest is unexplained. Clonal size and the V and J genes are those of that table, whereas D and trimming came from the DNA. This sample comprises roughly 120,000 clones, approximately 90% of them detected only once. In total, the top ten clones hold about 0.18% of the sample.

The meaning of the sample's time point label: cells obtained before transplantation from donor or recipient. CD3+CD4+ and CD3+CD8+ populations were FACS-sorted from unstimulated pre-transplant donor and recipient cells taken from spleen or lymph nodes. This clone was counted once. The antigen this receptor binds is unknown. It has no much larger one-base neighbor in the sample; base qualities were not kept. From the germline V gene, CDR1 is MDHEN and CDR2 is SYDVKM. At the junction V is shortened by 2 bases and J by 6 bases; bases outside the gene matches: 16. The CDR3 has 18 amino acids, counting the end cysteine and phenylalanine. Only the CDR3 region is kept as DNA, spanning 54 bases read in frame from base 1.

Recombination linked TRBV28 to TRBJ2-7, and 10 junction bases match TRBD2. The input for sequencing was unstimulated CD4+ T cells sorted from spleen or lymph node cells, taken before intestinal transplant. This TCR was sampled from a human donor who received an intestinal transplant. The nucleotide sequence is TGTGCCAGCAGTTTACCCCGCGGGGGTCTAGCGGGAGTCATCGAGCAGTACTTC. Translation gives CASSLPRGGLAGVIEQYF.